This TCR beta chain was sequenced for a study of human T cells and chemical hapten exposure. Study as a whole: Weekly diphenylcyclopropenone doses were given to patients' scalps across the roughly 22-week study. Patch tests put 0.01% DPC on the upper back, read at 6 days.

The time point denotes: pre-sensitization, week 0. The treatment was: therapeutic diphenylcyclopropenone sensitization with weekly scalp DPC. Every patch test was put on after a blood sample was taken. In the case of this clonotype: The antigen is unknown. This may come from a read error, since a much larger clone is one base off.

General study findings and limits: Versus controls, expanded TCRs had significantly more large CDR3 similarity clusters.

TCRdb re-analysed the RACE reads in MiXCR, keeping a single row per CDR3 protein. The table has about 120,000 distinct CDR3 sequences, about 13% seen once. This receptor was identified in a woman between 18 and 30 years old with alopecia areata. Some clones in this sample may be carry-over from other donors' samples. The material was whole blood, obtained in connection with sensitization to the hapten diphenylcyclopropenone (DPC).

The CDR3 reads CDSSLAPSRGHGETQYF. The CDR3 bases are TGTGACAGCAGCTTAGCCCCTTCGCGGGGGCACGGGGAGACCCAGTACTTC. The chain joins TRBV7-8 to TRBJ2-5, with D tentatively TRBD2 (7 bases). Germline CDR1 is SGHVS and CDR2 is FQNEAQ. The CDR3 runs 17 residues.